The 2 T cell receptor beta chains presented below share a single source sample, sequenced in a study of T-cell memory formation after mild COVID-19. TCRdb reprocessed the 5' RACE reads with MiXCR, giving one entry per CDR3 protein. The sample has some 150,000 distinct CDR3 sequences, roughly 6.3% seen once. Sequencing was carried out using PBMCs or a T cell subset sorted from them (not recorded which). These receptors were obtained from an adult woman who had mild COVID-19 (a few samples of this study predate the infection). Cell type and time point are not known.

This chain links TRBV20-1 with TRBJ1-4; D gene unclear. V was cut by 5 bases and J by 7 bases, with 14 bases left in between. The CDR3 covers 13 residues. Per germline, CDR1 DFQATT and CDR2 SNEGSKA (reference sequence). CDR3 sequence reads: CSAEPVMGEKLFF. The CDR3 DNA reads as TGCAGTGCTGAACCCGTGATGGGTGAAAAACTGTTTTTT.

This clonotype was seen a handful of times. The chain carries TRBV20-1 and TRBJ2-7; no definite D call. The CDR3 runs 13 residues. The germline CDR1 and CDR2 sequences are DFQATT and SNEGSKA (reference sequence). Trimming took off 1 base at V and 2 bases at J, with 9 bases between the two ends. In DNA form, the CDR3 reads TGCAGTGCTAGAGGTTCCTTACCCTACGAGCAGTACTTC. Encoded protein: CSARGSLPYEQYF.